The 26 T cell receptor beta chains below come from one sample, sequenced in a study of cytomegalovirus exposure and HLA in healthy donors. The PCR ran on 60 Vbeta and 13 Jbeta primers. Assay used: immunoSEQ multiplex PCR; TCRdb lists only in-frame clones, some missing. This sample has fewer than 200,000 clones, with about 9% found just once. What was sequenced was PBMCs. These receptors all stem from a woman aged 25 to 39 in good health and CMV-seropositive.

This clone was recorded a few times. The V call is TRBV7-6, the J call TRBJ2-2, with D unclear. Trimming took off 5 bases at V and 5 bases at J, with 9 bases between the two ends. The CDR3 extends over 13 amino acids. CDR1 SGHVS and CDR2 FNYEAQ come from the germline V gene. The CDR3 bases are TGTGCCAGCAGCCGTAGTAGAACCGGGGAGCTGTTTTTT. Protein sequence: CASSRSRTGELFF.

This clone was counted only a few times. The V call is TRBV6-1, the J call TRBJ2-1; 10 nucleotides line up with TRBD2. The germline CDR1 and CDR2 sequences are MNHNS and SASEGT. Trimming at V came to 5 bases and at J to 15 bases, leaving 13 bases not matched to a gene. The CDR3 loop spans 14 amino acids. The CDR3 region has the DNA TGTGCCAGCAGTCTAGGGACTAGCGCCTTGATACTGTTCTTC. Translated, it gives CASSLGTSALILFF.

This clone was seen more than once but under ten times. The chain links TRBV29-1 to TRBJ2-1, with 7 bases lining up with TRBD1. The V segment lost 5 bases and the J segment 1 base; nucleotides outside the gene matches: 2. Germline V gene data show CDR1 as SQVTM and CDR2 as ANQGSEA. The CDR3 is 13 residues long. The CDR3 sequence is CSVKGASYNEQFF. CDR3 in DNA: TGCAGCGTTAAGGGGGCATCCTACAATGAGCAGTTCTTC.

The chain employs TRBV5-5 and TRBJ1-1; D remains unclear. CDR1 is SGHKS, CDR2 YYEKEE, per germline (reference sequence). The CDR3 spans 15 residues. The V and J ends lost 4 bases and 2 bases respectively, with 15 bases between them. The CDR3 DNA reads as TGTGCCAGCAGCCCAGAGACCCTAGTAAACACTGAAGCTTTCTTT. This codes for CASSPETLVNTEAFF.

The rearrangement links TRBV2 to TRBJ1-1; 7 bases are a match to TRBD1. There are 13 residues in the CDR3. Germline V gene sequence: CDR1 SNHLY, CDR2 FYNNEI. J lost 4 bases, V lost 4 bases, and 3 bases had no gene match. CDR3 amino acids: CASSAEGATEAFF. CDR3 nucleotides: TGTGCCAGCAGTGCGGAGGGGGCCACTGAAGCTTTCTTT.

The V gene is TRBV5-1, the J gene TRBJ1-1; no clear D gene. Germline V gene sequence: CDR1 SGHRS, CDR2 YFSETQ. Deletions cut 5 bases from V and 1 base from J, with 9 bases between. This CDR3 has 13 amino acids. The CDR3 region is CASRELRNTEAFF. The CDR3 DNA follows: TGCGCCAGCAGAGAGTTGAGGAACACTGAAGCTTTCTTT.

Only a few counts were recorded for this clone. This chain connects TRBV19 to TRBJ2-7, with D perhaps matching TRBD1 (5 bases). Germline V gives CDR1 LNHDA, CDR2 SQIVND (reference sequence). The germline V and J ends were trimmed by 7 bases and 3 bases, with 16 bases remaining between them. The CDR3 totals 14 residues. This CDR3 is CASKVGTGVYEQYF. The CDR3 DNA sequence: TGTGCCAGTAAAGTTGGAACAGGCGTCTACGAGCAGTACTTC.

In its sample, this clone was seen a few times. The chain joins TRBV19 to TRBJ1-5, with D unresolved. V lost 2 bases, J lost 0 bases, and 14 bases lay in between. From germline, CDR1 is LNHDA and CDR2 SQIVND (reference sequence). The CDR3 sequence is 17 residues long. This CDR3 is CASSIWGGPYSNQPQHF. The CDR3, as DNA: TGTGCCAGTAGTATATGGGGAGGTCCTTATAGCAATCAGCCCCAGCATTTT.

This sequence joins TRBV7-2 and TRBJ1-6; 9 nucleotides match TRBD1. This CDR3 is built from 16 residues. Trimming at V came to 0 bases and at J to 9 bases, leaving 6 bases not matched to a gene. Germline values: CDR1 SGHTA, CDR2 FQGNSA. The chain's CDR3 is CASSLAQTGGSSPLHF. The CDR3 nucleotides are TGTGCCAGCAGCTTAGCACAAACAGGGGGCTCTTCACCCCTCCACTTT. Supplemented by reference TRBV7-2 and TRBJ1-6, the full variable domain reads GAGVSQSPSNKVTEKGKDVELRCDPISGHTALYWYRQSLGQGLEFLIYFQGNSAPDKSGLPSDRFSAERTGGSVSTLTIQRTQQEDSAVYLCASSLAQTGGSSPLHFGNGTRLTVT.

This clone has a handful of counts. The genes are TRBV7-8 and TRBJ1-2; no firm D call. Germline loops: CDR1 SGHVS, CDR2 FQNEAQ. V gave up 8 bases and J gave up 0 bases, with 10 bases separating them. The CDR3 consists of 13 residues. CDR3 residues: CASSRTTNYGYTF. The CDR3 DNA reads as TGTGCCAGCTCTCGAACAACTAACTATGGCTACACCTTC.

V usage is TRBV6-5 and J usage is TRBJ1-3; weak D call: TRBD1 (6 bases). V dropped 6 bases and J dropped 3 bases, with 15 bases sitting between them. This CDR3 has 15 residues. Germline-derived CDR1 and CDR2 are MNHEY and SVGAGI. This CDR3 is CASSRLTGSGNTIYF. Written as DNA, the CDR3 is TGTGCCAGCAGCCGCTTAACAGGGAGTGGAAACACCATATATTTT.

This sequence joins TRBV29-1 and TRBJ2-7, with TRBD1 identical over 7 bases. Per the germline V gene, CDR1 is SQVTM and CDR2 is ANQGSEA. The length of the CDR3 is 14 residues. V dropped 3 bases and J dropped 2; count of bases not matched to a gene: 7. CDR3 DNA sequence: TGCAGCGTTGACGACGGGCAGGGGGCCTACGAGCAGTACTTC. Translated: CSVDDGQGAYEQYF.

In its sample, this clone was seen a few times. This chain links TRBV7-9 with TRBJ2-3; 7 positions match TRBD2. V shed 1 base and J 4 bases; nucleotides not matched to a gene: 5. The CDR3 extends over 15 amino acids. From germline, CDR1 is SEHNR and CDR2 FQNEAQ (reference sequence). The DNA of the CDR3 is TGTGCCAGCAGCTTAGTAGGGGCGGGAGCAGATACGCAGTATTTT. It codes for CASSLVGAGADTQYF.

The chain couples TRBV5-1 to TRBJ2-1; the match to TRBD2 covers 8 bases. Germline CDR1 and CDR2: SGHRS and YFSETQ. Unmatched junction bases numbered 10, after V lost 4 bases and J lost 4 bases. CDR3 length: 16 amino acids. As DNA, the CDR3 is TGCGCCAGCAGCCTCAGTCGAACTAGCGGTTACAATGAGCAGTTCTTC. Protein: CASSLSRTSGYNEQFF.

The chain couples TRBV6-6 to TRBJ2-5; D may be TRBD2 (5 bases). V was cut by 0 bases and J by 6 bases, with 11 bases left in between. CDR3 length equals 14 residues. Germline CDR1 reads MNHNY; CDR2 reads SVGAGI (reference sequence). CDR3 region: CASSYSWVGKTQYF. The DNA for the CDR3 is TGTGCCAGCAGTTACTCGTGGGTCGGGAAGACCCAGTACTTC.

In the case of this clone: This specimen includes other DNA sequences encoding the same CDR3. The V gene is TRBV5-1, the J gene TRBJ2-7; 7 bases are shared with TRBD2. This CDR3 has 14 residues. V was clipped by 2 bases and J by 1 base; unmatched bases: 3. Per germline, CDR1 SGHRS and CDR2 YFSETQ. CDR3 DNA sequence: TGCGCCAGCAGCTTCAACGGGGGGTCCTACGAGCAGTACTTC. It specifies CASSFNGGSYEQYF.

This clone has ten or more counts. The DNA of the CDR3 is TGTGCCAGCAGTATCGGACAGGGGGCCTACGAGCAGTACTTC. The encoded protein is CASSIGQGAYEQYF. V and J are TRBV27 and TRBJ2-7; 10 bases fit TRBD1. Trimming cost V 5 bases and J 2 bases; bases outside gene matches: 3. There are 14 residues in the CDR3. Germline CDR1 reads MNHEY; CDR2 reads SMNVEV (reference sequence).

This clone was counted a few times. V usage is TRBV10-3 and J usage is TRBJ2-7, with 10 nucleotides matching TRBD1. The CDR3 is 15 residues long. Looked up from germline, CDR1 is ENHRY and CDR2 is SYGVKD. V was pared by 4 bases and J by 5 bases, with 8 bases of the junction left unmatched. CDR3 in amino acids: CAISGLGDRGHEQYF. In nucleotides, the CDR3 is TGTGCCATCAGTGGATTAGGGGACAGGGGCCACGAGCAGTACTTC.

V usage is TRBV7-9 and J usage is TRBJ2-3, with 13 bases identical to TRBD2. J was trimmed by 5 bases and V by 4 bases; bases with no gene match: 6. This CDR3 contains 16 residues. Germline V CDR1 and CDR2: SEHNR, FQNEAQ (reference sequence). CDR3 nucleotide sequence: TGTGCCAGCAGCTGGGGGACTAGCGGGAACAGAGATACGCAGTATTTT. This gives the protein CASSWGTSGNRDTQYF.

The table lists this clone with a few counts. V usage is TRBV6-5 and J usage is TRBJ1-1, with 7 nucleotides matching TRBD1. The germline CDR1 and CDR2 sequences are MNHEY and SVGAGI. This CDR3 is 15 amino acids long. With 2 bases clipped from V and 4 bases from J, the junction kept 7 bases outside the gene matches. The DNA for the CDR3 is TGTGCCAGCAGTTACGATGAGGGGGCCGGCACTGAAGCTTTCTTT. This sequence encodes CASSYDEGAGTEAFF.

The chain uses TRBV4-1 and TRBJ2-3, with D possibly matching TRBD1 (5 bases). Germline V lookup: CDR1 MGHRA, CDR2 YSYEKL. The V end was cut by 6 bases, the J end by 3 bases, with 13 bases between. The CDR3 extends over 14 amino acids. CDR3 amino acids: CASSQGKLTDTQYF. In DNA, the CDR3 is TGCGCCAGCAGTCAGGGAAAACTGACAGATACGCAGTATTTT.

In its sample, this clone was seen a few times. The chain has TRBV7-6 and TRBJ1-2; TRBD1 might be the D (6 bases). Per germline, CDR1 SGHVS and CDR2 FNYEAQ. Trimming pared 4 bases from V and 4 bases from J, leaving 16 bases between. The CDR3 runs 15 residues. CDR3 amino acids: CASSSRDRLGYGYTF. The DNA for the CDR3 is TGTGCCAGCAGCTCCCGTGACAGGTTGGGCTATGGCTACACCTTC.

The chain employs TRBV5-4 and TRBJ2-2, with TRBD1 identical over 7 bases. V lost 2 bases, J lost 5 bases, and 3 bases stayed unmatched. The CDR3 covers 14 residues. Germline lookup yields CDR1 SGHNT and CDR2 YYREEE (reference sequence). The CDR3 sequence: CASSLDRATGELFF. The CDR3 coding sequence is TGTGCCAGCAGCTTAGACAGGGCTACCGGGGAGCTGTTTTTT.

This clone was picked up a small number of times. The chain couples TRBV2 to TRBJ1-5; 9 bases map to TRBD1. There are 15 residues in the CDR3. Germline CDR1 is SNHLY and CDR2 is FYNNEI. Trimming took 6 bases from V and 0 from J; bases not matched to a gene: 3. The CDR3 reads CASRDRGDSNQPQHF. The CDR3 coding sequence is TGTGCCAGCAGAGACAGGGGGGATAGCAATCAGCCCCAGCATTTT.

This rearrangement joins TRBV5-1 to TRBJ2-5; TRBD2 matches 15 bases. With V trimmed by 4 bases and J by 4 bases, 8 bases remained unmatched. In germline, CDR1 is SGHRS, CDR2 YFSETQ. This CDR3 comprises 17 residues. The CDR3 sequence: CASSPDGTSGRTETQYF. The CDR3 nucleotides read TGCGCCAGCAGCCCGGACGGGACTAGCGGGAGGACAGAGACCCAGTACTTC.

The chain combines TRBV29-1 with TRBJ1-1; D not certain. Germline-derived CDR1 and CDR2 are SQVTM and ANQGSEA. V shed 4 bases and J shed 4 bases, with 7 bases lying between them. The CDR3 runs 11 residues. The CDR3 loop reads CSVGLGTEAFF. The CDR3 DNA follows: TGCAGCGTTGGACTGGGCACTGAAGCTTTCTTT.